The 3 T cell receptor beta chains presented below share a single source sample, sequenced in a study of blood T cell repertoires in COVID-19. Repertoires were generated with immunoSEQ multiplex PCR, while TCRdb's copy carries only in-frame clones and drops some. The top ten clones hold 8.4% of a sample with 150,000 to 200,000 clones, about 81% of them seen once. The sequenced sample was peripheral blood. These receptors were taken from a woman in her 70s with acute or convalescent COVID-19.

V and J are TRBV11-2 and TRBJ2-1, with 10 nucleotides matching TRBD2. This CDR3 is 16 amino acids long. Germline V gene data show CDR1 as SGHAT and CDR2 as FQNNGV. The V gene end was trimmed by 5 bases and the J gene end by 0 bases; junction bases not matched to a gene: 4. The CDR3 DNA follows: TGTGCCAGCAGCCCCTCTAGCGGGGGCTCCTACAATGAGCAGTTCTTC. Encoded protein: CASSPSSGGSYNEQFF.

The CDR3 sequence is CASSQGYGRGYGYTF. The CDR3 DNA reads TGTGCCAGCAGCCAAGGATACGGCAGGGGATATGGCTACACCTTC. V is TRBV3-1 (or the pseudogene TRBV3-2) and J is TRBJ1-2, with D maybe TRBD1 (6 bases). The CDR3 extends over 15 amino acids. Germline V gene lookup returns CDR1 LGHDT and CDR2 YNNKEL (reference sequence). V was clipped by 1 base and J by 5 bases, with 14 bases between them.

The rearrangement joins TRBV10-2 to TRBJ1-5; D remains ambiguous. This CDR3 has 12 amino acids. Trimming stripped 8 bases from V and 5 bases from J, with 10 bases between. In germline, CDR1 is WSHSY, CDR2 SAAADI. The CDR3 sequence: CASSGFDQPQHF. The CDR3 DNA sequence: TGCGCCAGCTCCGGTTTCGATCAGCCCCAGCATTTT.